One T cell receptor (beta chain) is described in this entry. This sample was taken from a study of blood T cell repertoires in COVID-19. The repertoire was sequenced with immunoSEQ multiplex PCR; TCRdb's copy has only in-frame clones and lacks some. The table has about 200,000 clones, roughly 92% seen once. The CDR3 has 16 residues. Germline CDR1 and CDR2: GTSNPN and SVGIG (reference sequence). Trimming removed 6 bases from V and 0 bases from J, with 15 bases in between. The chain recombines TRBV30 with TRBJ1-6; D perhaps matches TRBD1 (5 bases). Material: peripheral blood. The sequence was obtained from a man aged 55-75 years with COVID-19, enrolled during active disease. The CDR3 DNA follows: TGTGCCTGCGACAGATTACTGAACTCCTATAATTCACCCCTCCACTTT. Protein product: CACDRLLNSYNSPLHF.